The rows below give T cell receptor beta chains drawn from one sample of a study of early T cells in non-severe SARS-CoV-2 infection. TCRdb independently ran MiXCR on the 5' RACE reads; one entry per CDR3 protein. This table holds roughly 30,000 distinct CDR3 sequences, over 3.5% found once. Sequencing input: whole blood. The receptors were sampled from an adult who was a healthcare worker with PCR-confirmed SARS-CoV-2 infection or an uninfected control (not recorded which). CDR3s include the opening cysteine and the closing phenylalanine or tryptophan. D genes are given only for firm matches. Clone size, where shown, is once, few, many, or a class for clones that have expanded.

many	TRBV5-1	.	TRBJ1-1	TGCGCCAGCACCCCTTCCTCGACGGAGAACACTGAAGCTTTCTTT	CASTPSSTENTEAFF
many	TRBV2	.	TRBJ1-1	TGTGCCAGCAGTGAAAGGCTCAGGAACACTGAAGCTTTCTTT	CASSERLRNTEAFF
many	TRBV30	.	TRBJ2-1	TGTGCCTGGAGTCCCCCGGACTTCTCCTACAATGAGCAGTTCTTC	CAWSPPDFSYNEQFF
.	TRBV20-1	.	TRBJ2-7	TGCAGTGCTAAGGTTCGCGGGAAAAGCGAGCAGTACTTC	CSAKVRGKSEQYF
many	TRBV11-2	.	TRBJ2-3	TGTGCCAGCAGCTTAGTGGGCAGGGGCCGGTATTTT	CASSLVGRGRYF
few	TRBV5-1	TRBD1	TRBJ2-3	TGCGCCAGCCTCAGGACAGGGTTGGGCACAGATACGCAGTATTTT	CASLRTGLGTDTQYF
many	TRBV7-7	.	TRBJ2-3	TGTGCCAGCAGCCCCCGGACTGACGGAGATACGCAGTATTTT	CASSPRTDGDTQYF
many	TRBV20-1	.	TRBJ1-1	TGCAGTGCTAGAGATCCGGGAGTCACCACTGAAGCTTTCTTT	CSARDPGVTTEAFF
many	TRBV2	TRBD2	TRBJ2-7	TGTGCCAGCAGGACTAGCGGGGCTCCCTACGAGCAGTACTTC	CASRTSGAPYEQYF
.	TRBV4-1	.	TRBJ2-1	TGCGCCAGCCACCGGACACCTGACGGAGATTTCGATGAGCAGTTCTTC	CASHRTPDGDFDEQFF
many	TRBV5-6	TRBD1	TRBJ2-1	TGTGCCAGCAGCACCCGACAGGGGGGCTACAATGAGCAGTTCTTC	CASSTRQGGYNEQFF